The sequence of this T cell receptor (beta chain) was determined in a study of vaccination effects on CD4 cells after COVID-19. Viral peptide pools were used in the ViraFEST assay to expand antigen-specific CD4+ T cells, and sequencing came afterward. Isolation of CD4+ T cells took place after about 10 days of culture. Of the BNT162b2 and mRNA-1273 vaccines, participants received two doses of one or the other. About 2.2 million PBMC per well received 10 IU/ml IL-2 and roughly 9.2 ug/ml peptides in culture. Cultures had half their medium replaced with IL-2 medium on days 3 and 7. General study results and limits: Marked clonal contraction of infection- and vaccine-induced clones was seen late after vaccination.

Germline CDR1 and CDR2: MNHEY and SMNVEV (reference sequence). The length of the CDR3 is 13 residues. The V gene lost 3 bases and the J gene lost 2 bases, with 7 bases spanning the gap. The sample holds one count of this clone. Its antigen is not identified. TCRdb keeps only in-frame clones here, not all; method: immunoSEQ multiplex PCR. The table lists 20,000 to 30,000 clones, about 70% of them singletons. The rearrangement uses TRBV27 and TRBJ1-2; D is uncertain. Specimen: CD4+ T cells from PBMCs cultured with SARS-CoV-2 spike peptides, collected after COVID-19 vaccination. The sequence was collected from a human donor who received a COVID-19 vaccine. The CDR3 protein is CASSFSRNYGYTF. DNA of the CDR3: TGTGCCAGCAGTTTCTCAAGAAACTATGGCTACACCTTC.